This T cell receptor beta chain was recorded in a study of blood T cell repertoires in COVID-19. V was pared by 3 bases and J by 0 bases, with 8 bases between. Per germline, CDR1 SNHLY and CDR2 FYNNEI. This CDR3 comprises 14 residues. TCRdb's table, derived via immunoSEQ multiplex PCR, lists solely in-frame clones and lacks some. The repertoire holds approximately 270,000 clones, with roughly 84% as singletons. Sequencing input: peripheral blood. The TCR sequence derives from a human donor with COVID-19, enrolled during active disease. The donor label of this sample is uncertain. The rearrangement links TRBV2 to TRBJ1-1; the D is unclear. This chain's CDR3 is CASSEGRLNTEAFF. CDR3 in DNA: TGTGCCAGCAGTGAGGGCAGACTGAACACTGAAGCTTTCTTT. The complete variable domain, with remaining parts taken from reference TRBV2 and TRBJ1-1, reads EPEVTQTPSHQVTQMGQEVILRCVPISNHLYFYWYRQILGQKVEFLVSFYNNEISEKSEIFDDQFSVERPDGSNFTLKIRSTKLEDSAMYFCASSEGRLNTEAFFGQGTRLTVV.